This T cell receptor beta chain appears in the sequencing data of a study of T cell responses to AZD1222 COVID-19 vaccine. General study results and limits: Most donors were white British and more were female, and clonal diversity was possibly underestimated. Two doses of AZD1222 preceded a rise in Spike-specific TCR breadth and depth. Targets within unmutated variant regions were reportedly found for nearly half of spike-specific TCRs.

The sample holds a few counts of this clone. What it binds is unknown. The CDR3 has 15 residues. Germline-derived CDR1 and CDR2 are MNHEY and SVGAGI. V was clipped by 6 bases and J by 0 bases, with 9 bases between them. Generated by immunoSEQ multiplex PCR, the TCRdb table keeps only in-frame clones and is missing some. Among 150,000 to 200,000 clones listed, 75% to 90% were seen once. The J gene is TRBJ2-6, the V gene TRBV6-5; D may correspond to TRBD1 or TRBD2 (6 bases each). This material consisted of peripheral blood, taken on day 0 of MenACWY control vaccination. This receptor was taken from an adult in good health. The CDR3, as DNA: TGTGCCAGCAGAGGGGGGCACTCTGGGGCCAACGTCCTGACTTTC. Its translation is CASRGGHSGANVLTF.